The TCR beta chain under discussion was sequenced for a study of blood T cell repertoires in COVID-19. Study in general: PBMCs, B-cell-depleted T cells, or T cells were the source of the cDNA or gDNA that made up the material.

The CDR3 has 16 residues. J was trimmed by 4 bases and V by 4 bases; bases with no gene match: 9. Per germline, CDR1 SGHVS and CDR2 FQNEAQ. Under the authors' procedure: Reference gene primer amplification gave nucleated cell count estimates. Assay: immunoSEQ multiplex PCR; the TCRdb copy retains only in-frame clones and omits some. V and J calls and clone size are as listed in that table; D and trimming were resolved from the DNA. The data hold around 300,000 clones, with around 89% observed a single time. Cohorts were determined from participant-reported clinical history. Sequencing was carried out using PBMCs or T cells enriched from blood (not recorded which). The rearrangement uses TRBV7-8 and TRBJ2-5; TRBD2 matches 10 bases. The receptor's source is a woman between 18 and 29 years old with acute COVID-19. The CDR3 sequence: CASSSSLAGRAETQYF. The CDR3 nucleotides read TGTGCCAGCAGCTCGTCACTAGCGGGAAGAGCAGAGACCCAGTACTTC.